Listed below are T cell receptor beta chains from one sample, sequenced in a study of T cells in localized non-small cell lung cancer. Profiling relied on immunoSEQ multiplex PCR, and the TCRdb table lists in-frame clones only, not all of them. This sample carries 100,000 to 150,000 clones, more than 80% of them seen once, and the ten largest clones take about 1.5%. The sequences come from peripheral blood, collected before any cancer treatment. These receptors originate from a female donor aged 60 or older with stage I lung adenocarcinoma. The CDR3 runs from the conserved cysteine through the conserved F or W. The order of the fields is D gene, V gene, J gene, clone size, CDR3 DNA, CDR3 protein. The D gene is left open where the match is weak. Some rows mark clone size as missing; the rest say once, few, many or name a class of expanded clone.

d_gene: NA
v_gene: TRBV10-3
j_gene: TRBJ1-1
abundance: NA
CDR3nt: TGTGCCATCAGTGAGTCTTCAGGGACTGAAGCTTTCTTT
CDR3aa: CAISESSGTEAFF

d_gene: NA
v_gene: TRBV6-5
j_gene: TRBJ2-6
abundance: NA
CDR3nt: TGTGCCAGCACCCTAAGGGGGTCTGGGGCCAACGTCCTGACTTTC
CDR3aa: CASTLRGSGANVLTF

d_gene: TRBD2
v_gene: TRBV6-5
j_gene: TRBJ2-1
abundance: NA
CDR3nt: TGTGCCAGCAGTACCGGACTAGATTTCCACAATGAGCAGTTCTTC
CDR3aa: CASSTGLDFHNEQFF

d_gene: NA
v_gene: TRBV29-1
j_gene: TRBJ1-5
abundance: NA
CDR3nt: TGCAGCGTTGAGATTCGTGGTCAGCCCCAGCATTTT
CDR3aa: CSVEIRGQPQHF

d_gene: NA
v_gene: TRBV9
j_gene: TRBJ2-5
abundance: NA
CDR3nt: TGTGCCAGCAGCGTAGCGGTACCCTCAGGGACCCAGTACTTC
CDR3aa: CASSVAVPSGTQYF

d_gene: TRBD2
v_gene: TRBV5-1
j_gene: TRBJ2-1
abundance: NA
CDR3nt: TGCGCCAGCAGCTTGGGGGCTAGCGGGAGTTATTATGAGCAGTTCTTC
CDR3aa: CASSLGASGSYYEQFF

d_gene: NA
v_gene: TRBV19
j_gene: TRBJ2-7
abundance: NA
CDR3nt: TGTGCCAGTAGTACGGACTACCCTTACGAGCAGTACTTC
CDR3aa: CASSTDYPYEQYF

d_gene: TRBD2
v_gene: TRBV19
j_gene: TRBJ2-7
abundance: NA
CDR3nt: TGTGCCAGTAGTATGCCAACGGCTAGCGGGAGAAGGGGCGAGCAGTACTTC
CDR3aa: CASSMPTASGRRGEQYF

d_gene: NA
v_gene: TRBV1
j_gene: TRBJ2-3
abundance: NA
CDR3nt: TGCACCAGCAGCCAAGATCGGCCCACAGATACGCAGTATTTT
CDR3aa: CTSSQDRPTDTQYF

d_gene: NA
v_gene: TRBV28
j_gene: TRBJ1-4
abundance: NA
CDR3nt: TGTGCCAGCACCGATCAGGGGATGGAACTGTTTTTT
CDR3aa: CASTDQGMELFF

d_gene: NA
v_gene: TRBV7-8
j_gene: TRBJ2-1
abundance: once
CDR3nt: TGTGCCAGCAGCTTGAACTACAATGAGCAGTTCTTC
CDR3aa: CASSLNYNEQFF

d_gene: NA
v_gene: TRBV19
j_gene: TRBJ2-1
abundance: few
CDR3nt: TGTGCCAGTACCCCCGGGCCCCCCCGGAATGAGCAGTTCTTC
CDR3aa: CASTPGPPRNEQFF

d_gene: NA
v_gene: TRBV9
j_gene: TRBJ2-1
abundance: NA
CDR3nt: TGTGCCAGCAGCGTAGCTACCAGGGATTACAATGAGCAGTTCTTC
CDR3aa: CASSVATRDYNEQFF

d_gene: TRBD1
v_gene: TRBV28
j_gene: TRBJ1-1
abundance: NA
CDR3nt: TGTGCCAGCAGTTTCTACAGGGGTGGAACTCGGGGAGCTTTCTTT
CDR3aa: CASSFYRGGTRGAFF

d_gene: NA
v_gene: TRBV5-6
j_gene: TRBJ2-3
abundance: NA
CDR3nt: TGTGCCAGCAGGAGGCTCCCTGGCACAGATACGCAGTATTTT
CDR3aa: CASRRLPGTDTQYF

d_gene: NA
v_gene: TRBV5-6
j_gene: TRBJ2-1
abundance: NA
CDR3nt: TGTGCCAGCAGCTTGCCCGGGAATGAGCAGTTCTTC
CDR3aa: CASSLPGNEQFF

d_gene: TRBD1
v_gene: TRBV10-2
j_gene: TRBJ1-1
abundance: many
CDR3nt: TGCGCCAGCAACGACAGGGGGATGTCTGAAGCTTTCTTT
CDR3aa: CASNDRGMSEAFF

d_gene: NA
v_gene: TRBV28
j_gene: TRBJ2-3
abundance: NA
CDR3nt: TGTGCCAGCAGCCGAAAACGGCCAGGGGGCACAGATACGCAGTATTTT
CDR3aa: CASSRKRPGGTDTQYF

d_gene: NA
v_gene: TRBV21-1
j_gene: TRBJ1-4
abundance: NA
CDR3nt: TGTGCCACGATTCAGAAACCGGGACATTGCGGATCAACAACTAATGAAAAACTGTTTTTT
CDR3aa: CATIQKPGHCGSTTNEKLFF

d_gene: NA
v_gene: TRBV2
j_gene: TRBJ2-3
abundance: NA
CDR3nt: TGTGCCAGCAGTAATCCAGATACGCAGTATTTT
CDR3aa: CASSNPDTQYF

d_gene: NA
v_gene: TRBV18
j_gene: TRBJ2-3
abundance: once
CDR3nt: TGTGCCAGCTCCCCGGAAAGTCCGGGAGATACGCAGTATTTT
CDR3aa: CASSPESPGDTQYF

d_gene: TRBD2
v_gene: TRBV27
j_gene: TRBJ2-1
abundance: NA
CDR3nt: TGTGCCAGCAGTTTAAGACTAGCGGGAGGGCTAAGGACCTACAATGAGCAGTTCTTC
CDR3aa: CASSLRLAGGLRTYNEQFF

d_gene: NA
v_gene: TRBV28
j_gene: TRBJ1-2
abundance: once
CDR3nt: TGTGCCAGCAGTGCTTCTGCCTATGGCTACACCTTC
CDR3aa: CASSASAYGYTF

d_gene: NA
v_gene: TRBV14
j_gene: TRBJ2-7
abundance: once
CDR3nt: TGTGCCAGCAGCCACGCGTCCTACGAGCAGTACTTC
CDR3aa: CASSHASYEQYF